The clone carrying this TCR beta chain was observed a handful of times. TCRdb reprocessed the PCR reads with MiXCR, giving one entry per CDR3 protein. The repertoire holds some 9,300 distinct CDR3 sequences, with less than 30% as singletons. This record belongs to a study of immune characterization of retroperitoneal liposarcoma. The V gene end was trimmed by 6 bases and the J gene end by 6 bases; junction bases not matched to a gene: 7. Per germline, CDR1 SGHTA and CDR2 FQGTGA. The CDR3 loop spans 15 amino acids. The specimen was blood. This receptor was obtained from a male donor with retroperitoneal liposarcoma. V and J are TRBV7-3 and TRBJ2-4; 11 positions match TRBD2. The CDR3 DNA reads TGTGCCAGCAGTCTTGACGGGACTAGCGGAAACATTCAGTACTTC. Encoded protein: CASSLDGTSGNIQYF. The full variable domain, completed using reference TRBV7-3 and TRBJ2-4, is GAGVSQTPSNKVTEKGKYVELRCDPISGHTALYWYRQSLGQGPEFLIYFQGTGAADDSGLPNDRFFAVRPEGSVSTLKIQRTERGDSAVYLCASSLDGTSGNIQYFGAGTRLSVL.